This T cell receptor (beta chain) emerged from a study of monozygotic twins with inflammatory bowel disease. From germline, CDR1 is SGHAT and CDR2 FQNNGV. The CDR3 is made up of 16 amino acids. TCRdb re-called the 5' RACE reads and catalogs CDR3 proteins one per entry, DNA excluded. Its clone listing holds fewer than 110,000 distinct CDR3 sequences. The TCR sequence derives from a human donor with ulcerative colitis or Crohn's disease, or a healthy co-twin of an affected twin (not recorded which). The chain recombines TRBV11-2 with TRBJ2-7; as DNA is missing, the TRBD2 call by TCRdb cannot be tested. The material sequenced was blood. The CDR3 spells CASSLFLLAGSYEQYF.